In its sample, the clone carrying this TCR beta chain was seen once. Its antigen is still unknown. These data come from a study of T cell responses to AZD1222 COVID-19 vaccine. V lost 0 bases and J lost 1, with 7 bases in between. CDR1 and CDR2 (germline): SGDLS, YYNGEE. The CDR3 runs 14 residues. Profiled with immunoSEQ multiplex PCR; TCRdb holds only in-frame clones, not every one. The table includes around 150,000 clones, about nine tenths detected once. Study conclusions and caveats: Repertoire sampling happened only post peak T cell response. A reported finding is that nearly half of spike-specific TCRs target unmutated variant regions. Rises in breadth and depth of Spike-specific TCRs came after two AZD1222 doses.

The source was peripheral blood, collected on day 0 of MenACWY control vaccination. The sequence was obtained from an adult in good health. The chain links TRBV9 to TRBJ1-1; D unclear. CDR3 coding DNA: TGTGCCAGCAGCGTAGGAGGAGCGAACACTGAAGCTTTCTTT. Protein sequence: CASSVGGANTEAFF. Using reference TRBV9 and TRBJ1-1 for the parts outside the CDR3, the full variable domain is DSGVTQTPKHLITATGQRVTLRCSPRSGDLSVYWYQQSLDQGLQFLIQYYNGEERAKGNILERFSAQQFPDLHSELNLSSLELGDSALYFCASSVGGANTEAFFGQGTRLTVV.